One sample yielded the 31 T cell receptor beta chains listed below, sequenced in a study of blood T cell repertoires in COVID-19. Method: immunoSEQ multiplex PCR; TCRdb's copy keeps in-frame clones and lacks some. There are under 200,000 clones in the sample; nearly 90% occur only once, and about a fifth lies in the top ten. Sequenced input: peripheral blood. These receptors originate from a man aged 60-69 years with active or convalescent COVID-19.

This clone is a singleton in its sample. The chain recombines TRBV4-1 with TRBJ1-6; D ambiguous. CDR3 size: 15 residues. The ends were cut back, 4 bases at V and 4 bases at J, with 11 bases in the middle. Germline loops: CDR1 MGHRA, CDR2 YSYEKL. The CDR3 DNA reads TGCGCCAGCAGCCGATCTGACAAGTATAATTCACCCCTCCACTTT. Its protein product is CASSRSDKYNSPLHF.

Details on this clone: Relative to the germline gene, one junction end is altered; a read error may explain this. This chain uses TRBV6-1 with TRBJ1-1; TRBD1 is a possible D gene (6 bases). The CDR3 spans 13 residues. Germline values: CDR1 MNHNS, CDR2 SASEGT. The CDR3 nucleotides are TGTGCCAGCAGTGAAAGGGAGGGGACAAGTATTTTTTTT. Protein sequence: CASSEREGTSIFF.

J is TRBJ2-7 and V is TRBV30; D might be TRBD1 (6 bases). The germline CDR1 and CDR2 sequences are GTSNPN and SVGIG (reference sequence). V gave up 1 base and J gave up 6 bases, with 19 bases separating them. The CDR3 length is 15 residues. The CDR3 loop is CAWSGLWGRRTEQYF. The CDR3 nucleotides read TGTGCCTGGAGTGGACTTTGGGGGCGAAGAACCGAGCAGTACTTC.

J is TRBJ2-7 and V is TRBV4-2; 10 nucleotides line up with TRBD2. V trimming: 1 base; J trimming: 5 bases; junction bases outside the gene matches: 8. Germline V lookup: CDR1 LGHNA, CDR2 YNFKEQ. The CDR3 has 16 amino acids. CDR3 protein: CASSQVRLAGFHEQYF. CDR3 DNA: TGTGCCAGCAGCCAAGTTCGACTAGCGGGTTTCCACGAGCAGTACTTC.

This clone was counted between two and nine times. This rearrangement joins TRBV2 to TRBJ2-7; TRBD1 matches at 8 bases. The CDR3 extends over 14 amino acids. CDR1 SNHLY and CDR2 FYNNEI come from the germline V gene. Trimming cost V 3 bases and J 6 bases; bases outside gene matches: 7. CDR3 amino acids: CASSERTGWLEQYF. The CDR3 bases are TGTGCCAGCAGTGAGAGGACAGGGTGGCTCGAGCAGTACTTC.

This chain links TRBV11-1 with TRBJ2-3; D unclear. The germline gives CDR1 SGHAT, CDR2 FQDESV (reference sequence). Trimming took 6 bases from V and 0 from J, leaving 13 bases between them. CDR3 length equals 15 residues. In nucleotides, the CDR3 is TGTGCCAGCAGGCTCACTCCCACGAGCACAGATACGCAGTATTTT. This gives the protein CASRLTPTSTDTQYF.

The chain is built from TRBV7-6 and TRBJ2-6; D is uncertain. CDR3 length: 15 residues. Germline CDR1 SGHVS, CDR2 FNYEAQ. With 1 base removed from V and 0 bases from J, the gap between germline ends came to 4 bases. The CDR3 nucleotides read TGTGCCAGCAGCTTAGACTCCTCTGGGGCCAACGTCCTGACTTTC. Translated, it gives CASSLDSSGANVLTF. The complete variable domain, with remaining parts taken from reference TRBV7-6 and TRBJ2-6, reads GAGVSQSPRYKVTKRGQDVALRCDPISGHVSLYWYRQALGQGPEFLTYFNYEAQQDKSGLPNDRFSAERPEGSISTLTIQRTEQRDSAMYRCASSLDSSGANVLTFGAGSRLTVL.

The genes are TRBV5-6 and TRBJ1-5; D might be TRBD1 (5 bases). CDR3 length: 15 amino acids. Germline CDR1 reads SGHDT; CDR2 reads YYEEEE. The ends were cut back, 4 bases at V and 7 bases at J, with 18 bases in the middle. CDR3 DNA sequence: TGTGCCAGCAGCCTTGGGGGGGGACCCTGGCAGCCCCAGCATTTT. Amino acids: CASSLGGGPWQPQHF.

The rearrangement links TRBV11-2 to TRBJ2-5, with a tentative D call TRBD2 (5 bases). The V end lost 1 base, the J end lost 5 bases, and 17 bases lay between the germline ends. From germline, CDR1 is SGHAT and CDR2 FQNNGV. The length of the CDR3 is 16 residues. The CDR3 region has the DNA TGTGCCAGCAGCTTAGTGGGCCCTGGGAGCATGGAGACCCAGTACTTC. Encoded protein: CASSLVGPGSMETQYF.

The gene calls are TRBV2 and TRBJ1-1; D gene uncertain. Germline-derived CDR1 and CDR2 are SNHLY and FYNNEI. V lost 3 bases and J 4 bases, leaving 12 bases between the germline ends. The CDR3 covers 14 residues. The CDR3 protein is CASSDKAGITEAFF. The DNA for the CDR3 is TGTGCCAGCAGTGACAAGGCGGGGATCACTGAAGCTTTCTTT. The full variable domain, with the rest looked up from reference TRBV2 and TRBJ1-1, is EPEVTQTPSHQVTQMGQEVILRCVPISNHLYFYWYRQILGQKVEFLVSFYNNEISEKSEIFDDQFSVERPDGSNFTLKIRSTKLEDSAMYFCASSDKAGITEAFFGQGTRLTVV.

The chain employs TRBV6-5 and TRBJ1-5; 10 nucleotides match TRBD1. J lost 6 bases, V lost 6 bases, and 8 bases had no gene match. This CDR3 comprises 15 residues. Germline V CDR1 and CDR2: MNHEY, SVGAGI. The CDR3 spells CASRGTGALLQPQHF. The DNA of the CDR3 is TGTGCCAGCAGGGGGACAGGGGCCCTCCTTCAGCCCCAGCATTTT.

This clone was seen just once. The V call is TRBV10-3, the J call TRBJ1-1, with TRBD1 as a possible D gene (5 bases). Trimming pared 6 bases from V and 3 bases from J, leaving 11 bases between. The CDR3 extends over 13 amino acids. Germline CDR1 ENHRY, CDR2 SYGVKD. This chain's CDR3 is CAIRSQGDTEAFF. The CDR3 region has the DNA TGTGCCATCAGGAGCCAGGGTGACACTGAAGCTTTCTTT.

The CDR3 DNA sequence: TGTGCCAGCAGCTTGGAAGGACAGGGGGCGAACAATCAGCCCCAGCATTTT. Translation: CASSLEGQGANNQPQHF. The chain links TRBV5-5 to TRBJ1-5, with 11 bases aligning to TRBD1. Trimming removed 0 bases from V and 3 bases from J; junction bases left unmatched: 5. CDR1 is SGHKS, CDR2 YYEKEE, per germline (reference sequence). The CDR3 extends over 17 amino acids.

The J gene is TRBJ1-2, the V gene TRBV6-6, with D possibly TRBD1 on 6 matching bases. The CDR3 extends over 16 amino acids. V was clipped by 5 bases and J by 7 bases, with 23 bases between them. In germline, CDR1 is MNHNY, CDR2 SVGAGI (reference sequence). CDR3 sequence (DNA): TGTGCCAGCAGTAAAGGGAGCGGCAGGGGATTAAGTGGCTACACCTTC. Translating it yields CASSKGSGRGLSGYTF.

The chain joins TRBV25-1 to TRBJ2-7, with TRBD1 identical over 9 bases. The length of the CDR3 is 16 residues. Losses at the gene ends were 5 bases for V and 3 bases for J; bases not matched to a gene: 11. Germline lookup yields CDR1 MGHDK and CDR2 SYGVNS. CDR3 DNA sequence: TGTGCCAGCAGTCCCCAAGGGACAGGGAAGGACTACGAGCAGTACTTC. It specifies CASSPQGTGKDYEQYF.

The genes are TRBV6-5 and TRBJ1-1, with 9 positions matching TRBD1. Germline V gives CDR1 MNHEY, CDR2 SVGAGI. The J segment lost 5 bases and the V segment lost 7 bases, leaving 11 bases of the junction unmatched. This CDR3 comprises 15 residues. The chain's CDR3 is CASKQGAYLGTEAFF. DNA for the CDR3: TGTGCCAGCAAACAGGGGGCCTATTTAGGAACTGAAGCTTTCTTT.

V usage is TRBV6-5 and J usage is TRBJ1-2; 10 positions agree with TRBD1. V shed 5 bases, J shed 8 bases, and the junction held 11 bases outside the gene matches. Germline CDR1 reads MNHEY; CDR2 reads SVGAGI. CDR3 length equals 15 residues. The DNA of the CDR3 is TGTGCCAGCAGTCCCCAGCCGGGACAGGGGTGGGGCTACACCTTC. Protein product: CASSPQPGQGWGYTF.

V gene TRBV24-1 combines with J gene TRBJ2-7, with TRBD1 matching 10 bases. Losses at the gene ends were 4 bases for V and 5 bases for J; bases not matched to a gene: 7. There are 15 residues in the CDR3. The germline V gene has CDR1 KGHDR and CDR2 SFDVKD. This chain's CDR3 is CATSEGGTGENEQYF. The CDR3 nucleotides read TGTGCCACCAGTGAGGGGGGGACAGGGGAAAACGAGCAGTACTTC.

The CDR3 DNA reads as TGCAGCGTTGCCAGGAACTATGGCTACACCTTC. Its translation: CSVARNYGYTF. The chain uses TRBV29-1 and TRBJ1-2; D is ambiguous. V shed 4 bases and J shed 2 bases, with 5 bases lying between them. The CDR3 length is 11 residues. Germline V gene sequence: CDR1 SQVTM, CDR2 ANQGSEA. Using reference TRBV29-1 and TRBJ1-2 for the parts outside the CDR3, the full variable domain is SAVISQKPSRDICQRGTSLTIQCQVDSQVTMMFWYRQQPGQSLTLIATANQGSEATYESGFVIDKFPISRPNLTFSTLTVSNMSPEDSSIYLCSVARNYGYTFGSGTRLTVV.

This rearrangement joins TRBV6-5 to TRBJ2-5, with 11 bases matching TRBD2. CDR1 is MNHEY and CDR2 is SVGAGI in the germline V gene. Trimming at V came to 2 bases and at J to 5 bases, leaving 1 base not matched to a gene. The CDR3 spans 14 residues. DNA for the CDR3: TGTGCCAGCAGTTACACTAGCGGGGGTGAGACCCAGTACTTC. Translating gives CASSYTSGGETQYF.

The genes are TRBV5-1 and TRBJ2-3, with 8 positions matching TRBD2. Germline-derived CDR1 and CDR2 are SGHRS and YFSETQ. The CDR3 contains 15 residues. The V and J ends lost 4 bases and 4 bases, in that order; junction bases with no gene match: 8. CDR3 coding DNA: TGCGCCAGCAGCGGGGGACTAGATTTCGCAGATACGCAGTATTTT. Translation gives CASSGGLDFADTQYF.

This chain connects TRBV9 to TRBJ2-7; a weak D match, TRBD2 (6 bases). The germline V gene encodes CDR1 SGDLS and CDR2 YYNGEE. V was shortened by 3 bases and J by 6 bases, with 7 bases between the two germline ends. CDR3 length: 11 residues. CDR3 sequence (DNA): TGTGCCAGCAGCGCCGGGGGCGAGCAGTACTTC. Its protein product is CASSAGGEQYF.

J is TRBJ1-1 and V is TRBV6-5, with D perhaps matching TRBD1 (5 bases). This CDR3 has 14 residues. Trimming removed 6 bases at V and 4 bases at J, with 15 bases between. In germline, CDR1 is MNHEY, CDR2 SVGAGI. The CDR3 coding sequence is TGTGCCAGCAGCTCTCCTCCGGGGGGCACTGAAGCTTTCTTT. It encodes CASSSPPGGTEAFF.

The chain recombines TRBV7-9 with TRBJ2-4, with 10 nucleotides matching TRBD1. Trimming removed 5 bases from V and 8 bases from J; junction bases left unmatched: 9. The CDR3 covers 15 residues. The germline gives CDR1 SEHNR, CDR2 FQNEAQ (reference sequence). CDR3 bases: TGTGCCAGCAGCCCCGGGACAGGGGTCAAGGACATTCAGTACTTC. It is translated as CASSPGTGVKDIQYF.

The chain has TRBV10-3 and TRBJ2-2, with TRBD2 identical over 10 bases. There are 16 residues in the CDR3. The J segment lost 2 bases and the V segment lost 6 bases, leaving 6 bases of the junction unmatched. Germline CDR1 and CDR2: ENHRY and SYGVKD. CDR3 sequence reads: CAISKSGGDNTGELFF. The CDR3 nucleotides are TGTGCCATCAGCAAAAGCGGGGGGGATAACACCGGGGAGCTGTTTTTT.

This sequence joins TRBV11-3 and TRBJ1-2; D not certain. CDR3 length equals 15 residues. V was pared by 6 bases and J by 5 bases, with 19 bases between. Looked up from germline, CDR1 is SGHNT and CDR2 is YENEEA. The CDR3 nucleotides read TGTGCCAGCAGTACTGCGGGCAGCGCTGTTTATGGCTACACCTTC. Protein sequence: CASSTAGSAVYGYTF.

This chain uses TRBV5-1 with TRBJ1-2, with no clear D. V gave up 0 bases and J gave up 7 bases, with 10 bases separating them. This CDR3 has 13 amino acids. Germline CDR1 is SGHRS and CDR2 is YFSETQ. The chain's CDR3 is CASSLETFSGYTF. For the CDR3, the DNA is TGCGCCAGCAGCTTGGAGACTTTCTCTGGCTACACCTTC.

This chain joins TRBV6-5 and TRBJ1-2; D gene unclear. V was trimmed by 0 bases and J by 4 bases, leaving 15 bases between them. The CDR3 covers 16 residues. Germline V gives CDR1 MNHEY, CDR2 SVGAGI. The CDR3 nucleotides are TGTGCCAGCAGTTACTCGGGCGCCTCACCCGTCTATGGCTACACCTTC. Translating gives CASSYSGASPVYGYTF.

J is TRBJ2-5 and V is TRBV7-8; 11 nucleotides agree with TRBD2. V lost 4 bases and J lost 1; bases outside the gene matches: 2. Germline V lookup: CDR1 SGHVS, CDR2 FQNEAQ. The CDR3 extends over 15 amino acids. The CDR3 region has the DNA TGTGCCAGCAGCTCGACTAGCGGGGCCCAAGAGACCCAGTACTTC. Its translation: CASSSTSGAQETQYF.

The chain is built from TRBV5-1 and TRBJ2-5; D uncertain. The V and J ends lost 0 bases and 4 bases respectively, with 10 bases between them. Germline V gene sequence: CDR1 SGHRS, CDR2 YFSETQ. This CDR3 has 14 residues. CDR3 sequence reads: CASSLVAPRETQYF. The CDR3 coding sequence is TGCGCCAGCAGCTTGGTTGCGCCGCGAGAGACCCAGTACTTC.

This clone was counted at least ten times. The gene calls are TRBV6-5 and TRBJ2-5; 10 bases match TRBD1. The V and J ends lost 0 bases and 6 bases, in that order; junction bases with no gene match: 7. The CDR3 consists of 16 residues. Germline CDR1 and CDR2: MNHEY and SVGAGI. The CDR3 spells CASSYSGQGIVKTQYF. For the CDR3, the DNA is TGTGCCAGCAGTTACTCGGGACAGGGGATTGTGAAGACCCAGTACTTC.